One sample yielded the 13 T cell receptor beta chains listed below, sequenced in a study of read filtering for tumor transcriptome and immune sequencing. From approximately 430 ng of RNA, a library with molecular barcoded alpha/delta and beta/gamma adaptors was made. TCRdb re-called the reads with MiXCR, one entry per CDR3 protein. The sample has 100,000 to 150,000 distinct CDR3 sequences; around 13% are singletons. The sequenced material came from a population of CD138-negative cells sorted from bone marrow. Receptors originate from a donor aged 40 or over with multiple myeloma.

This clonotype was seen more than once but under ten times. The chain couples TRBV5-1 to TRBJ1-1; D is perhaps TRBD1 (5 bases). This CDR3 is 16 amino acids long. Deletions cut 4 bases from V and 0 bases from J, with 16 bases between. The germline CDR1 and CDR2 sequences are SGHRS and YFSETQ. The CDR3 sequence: CASSRDRALMNTEAFF. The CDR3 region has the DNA TGCGCCAGCAGCCGTGACAGAGCCCTCATGAACACTGAAGCTTTCTTT.

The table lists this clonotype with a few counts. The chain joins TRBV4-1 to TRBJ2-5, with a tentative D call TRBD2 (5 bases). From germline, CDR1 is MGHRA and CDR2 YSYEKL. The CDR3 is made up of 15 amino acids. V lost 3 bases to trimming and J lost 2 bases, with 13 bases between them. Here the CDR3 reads CASSQVMTGQETQYF. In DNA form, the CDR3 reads TGCGCCAGCAGCCAGGTCATGACGGGACAAGAGACCCAGTACTTC.

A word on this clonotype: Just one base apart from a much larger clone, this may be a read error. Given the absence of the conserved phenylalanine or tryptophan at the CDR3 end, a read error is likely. The CDR3 nucleotides are TGTGCCAGTAGTATCGCGGGGATCTATGGCTACACCTCC. Translation: CASSIAGIYGYTS. The rearrangement uses TRBV19 and TRBJ1-2; D is ambiguous. Germline values: CDR1 LNHDA, CDR2 SQIVND (reference sequence). Trimming shortened V by 3 bases and J by 4 bases, and 9 bases separated the two germline ends. The CDR3 has 13 residues.

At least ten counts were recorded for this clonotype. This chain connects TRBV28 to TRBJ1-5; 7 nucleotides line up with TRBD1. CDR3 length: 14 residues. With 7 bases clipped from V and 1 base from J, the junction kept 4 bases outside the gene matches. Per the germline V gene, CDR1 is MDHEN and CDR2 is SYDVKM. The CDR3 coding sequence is TGTGCCAGCACCACAGGGGAAAGCAATCAGCCCCAGCATTTT. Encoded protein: CASTTGESNQPQHF.

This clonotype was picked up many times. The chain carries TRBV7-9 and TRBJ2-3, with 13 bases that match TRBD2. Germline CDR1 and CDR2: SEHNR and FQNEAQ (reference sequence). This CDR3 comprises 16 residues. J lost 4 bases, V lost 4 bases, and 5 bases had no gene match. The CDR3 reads CASSSRLAGGADTQYF. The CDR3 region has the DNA TGTGCCAGCAGCTCCCGACTAGCGGGAGGAGCAGATACGCAGTATTTT.

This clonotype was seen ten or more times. The CDR3 DNA sequence: TGTGCCAGCTGCCGGGTCGCGGGGCAGGAGACCCAGTACTTC. Translating gives CASCRVAGQETQYF. V is TRBV6-1 and J is TRBJ2-5, with D possibly matching TRBD2 (6 bases). Per the germline V gene, CDR1 is MNHNS and CDR2 is SASEGT. This CDR3 is built from 14 residues. The ends were cut back, 8 bases at V and 5 bases at J, with 18 bases in the middle.

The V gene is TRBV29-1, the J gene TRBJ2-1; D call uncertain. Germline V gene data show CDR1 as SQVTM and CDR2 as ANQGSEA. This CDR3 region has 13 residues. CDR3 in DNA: TGCAGGGCGCGGACCAAGGGCGACAATGAGCAGTTCTTC. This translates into CRARTKGDNEQFF.

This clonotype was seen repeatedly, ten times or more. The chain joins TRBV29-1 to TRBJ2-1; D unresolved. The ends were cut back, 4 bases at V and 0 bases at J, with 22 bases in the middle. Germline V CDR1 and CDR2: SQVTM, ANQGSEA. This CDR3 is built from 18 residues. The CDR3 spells CSVGHRQAPFSSYNEQFF. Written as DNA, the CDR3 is TGCAGCGTTGGGCATCGGCAGGCCCCGTTTAGCTCCTACAATGAGCAGTTCTTC.

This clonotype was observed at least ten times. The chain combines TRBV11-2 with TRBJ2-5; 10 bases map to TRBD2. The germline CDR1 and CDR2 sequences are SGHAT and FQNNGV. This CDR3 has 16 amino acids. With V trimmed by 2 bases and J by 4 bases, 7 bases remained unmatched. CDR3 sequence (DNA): TGTGCCAGCAGCTTACTGAGCGGGAGGGCGGGAGAGACCCAGTACTTC. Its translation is CASSLLSGRAGETQYF.

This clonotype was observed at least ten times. CDR3 bases: TGTGCCAGCAGTTGGACAGGACCTAATTCACCCCTCCACTTT. Protein: CASSWTGPNSPLHF. The rearrangement uses TRBV6-5 and TRBJ1-6; 7 positions match TRBD1. The J segment lost 6 bases and the V segment lost 4 bases, leaving 3 bases of the junction unmatched. The CDR3 runs to 14 residues. CDR1 and CDR2 from the germline V gene are MNHEY and SVGAGI.

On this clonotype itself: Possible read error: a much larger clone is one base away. The CDR3 DNA reads TGCAGAGCTAGCTTACCAGATACGCAGTATTTT. Translation: CRASLPDTQYF. The chain joins TRBV20-1 to TRBJ2-3, with a weak D call TRBD2 (5 bases). CDR3 size: 11 residues. Per the germline V gene, CDR1 is DFQATT and CDR2 is SNEGSKA (reference sequence).

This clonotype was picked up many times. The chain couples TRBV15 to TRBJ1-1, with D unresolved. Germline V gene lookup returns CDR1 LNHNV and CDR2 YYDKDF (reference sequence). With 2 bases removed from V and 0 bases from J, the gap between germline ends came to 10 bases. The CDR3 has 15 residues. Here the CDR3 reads CATSRPVGLNTEAFF. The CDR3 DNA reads TGTGCCACCAGCAGACCCGTGGGGTTGAACACTGAAGCTTTCTTT.

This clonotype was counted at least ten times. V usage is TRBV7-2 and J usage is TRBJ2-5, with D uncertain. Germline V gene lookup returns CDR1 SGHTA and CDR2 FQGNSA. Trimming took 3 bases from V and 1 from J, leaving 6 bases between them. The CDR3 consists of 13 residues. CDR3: CASSFGGQETQYF. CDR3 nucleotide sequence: TGTGCCAGCAGCTTCGGCGGCCAAGAGACCCAGTACTTC.